This TCR beta chain was sequenced for a study of CD8 T cells in ankylosing spondylitis (dated by TCRdb to 2015 to 2018). Regarding the complete study: The study set out to find disease-linked TCR variants by profiling T cell receptor beta repertoires in ankylosing spondylitis patients and healthy donors. The full study cohort comprised 25 ankylosing spondylitis patients and roughly 100 healthy donors. Samples of peripheral blood were taken, and for ankylosing spondylitis patients, synovial fluid was collected as well.

This sample was sequenced with an Illumina HiSeq 2500. Quantitative 5'-RACE with molecular barcodes was used to prepare TCR beta libraries. The original methods were these. Disease-linked TCR variants were identified with a new computational method built on a probabilistic model of VDJ rearrangement. The raw public reads went through TCRdb reprocessing: fastp at Q25, MiXCR clone calling, in-frame beta chains kept. All rows with the same CDR3 protein become a single entry with the most common DNA and genes. None of the V and J calls come from the authors' own analysis; TCRdb made them. This sample is represented by 750,000 to 850,000 distinct CDR3 sequences; roughly 12% of them were singletons. The ten top clones hold about 0.49% of the sample. The paper's findings and limits, for the study overall: The disease-linked clones were reported to be significantly enriched in matched synovial fluid samples from ankylosing spondylitis patients. Some motif variants were previously reported in synovial fluid and blood of reactive arthritis patients, suggesting common disease-initiation mechanisms. Blood from ankylosing spondylitis patients appeared to be characterized by a TCR beta motif composed of several highly homologous amino acid variants. A CD8+ phenotype was shown by the disease-linked clones, which were found at relatively low frequencies in peripheral blood.

Regarding this clonotype: What antigen it recognizes has not been identified. Qualities for individual bases were not recorded, and no much larger clone is one base off.

For CDR1 and CDR2, the germline V gene lists SGHTA and FQGNSA. From the cysteine up to the phenylalanine, the CDR3 has a length of 17 residues. Just the 51-base CDR3 DNA is kept, in frame starting at base 1. The junction shows trimming of 2 bases on V and 1 base on J, and the gene matches do not reach 3 bases of it. This TCR was sampled from a male donor with ankylosing spondylitis. Sequenced: blood, either unsorted or a sorted T cell fraction (not recorded which). The V gene is TRBV7-2 and the J gene is TRBJ2-2; 11 nucleotides in the junction match TRBD2. The nucleotide sequence reads as follows: TGTGCCAGCAGCTTACTCCTAGCGGGAGGGAACACCGGGGAGCTGTTTTTT. This sequence encodes CASSLLLAGGNTGELFF.